Listed here is a single TCR beta chain. Its target is not known. Germline CDR1 reads MNHEY; CDR2 reads SMNVEV (reference sequence). The CDR3 is made up of 15 amino acids. V dropped 3 bases and J dropped 4 bases, with 15 bases sitting between them. This sample stems from a study of shared clonotypes between healthy human individuals. CD45RO negativity and positive selection for CCR7 defined naive CD8 cells, a population that excluded terminally differentiated effector memory CD45RA+ cells. Healthy HIV-negative adults without recent acute infections or vaccinations served as donors. Measured with immunoSEQ multiplex PCR; TCRdb has only the in-frame clones, and not every one. The sample comprises around 2,100,000 clones, roughly 95% of which are singletons, and 0.9% to 1.5% rests with the top ten. The study, taken as a whole, reports: In contrast to clonotypes shared by all four donors, non-shared clonotypes had lower generation probabilities.

Sequenced material: naive CD8+ T cells sorted from blood. The chain employs TRBV27 and TRBJ1-2; possible D gene TRBD1, 5 bases. This receptor was obtained from a man between 18 and 35 years old in good health. DNA for the CDR3: TGTGCCAGCAGTTTCCGTCCAGACAGCTTCTATGGCTACACCTTC. Its protein is CASSFRPDSFYGYTF.